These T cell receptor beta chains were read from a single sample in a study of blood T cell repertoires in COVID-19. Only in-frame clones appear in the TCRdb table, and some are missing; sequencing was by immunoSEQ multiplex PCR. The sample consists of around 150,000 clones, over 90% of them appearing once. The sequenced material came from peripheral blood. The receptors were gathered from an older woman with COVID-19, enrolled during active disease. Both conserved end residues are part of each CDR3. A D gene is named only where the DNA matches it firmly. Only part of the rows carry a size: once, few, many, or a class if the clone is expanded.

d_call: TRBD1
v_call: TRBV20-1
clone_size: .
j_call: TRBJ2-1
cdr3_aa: CSAQTGSEQFF
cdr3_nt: TGCAGTGCTCAGACAGGGAGCGAGCAGTTCTTC

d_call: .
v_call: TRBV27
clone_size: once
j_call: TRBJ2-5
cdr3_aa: CASSLFLRGETQYF
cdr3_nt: TGTGCCAGCAGTTTATTTTTGCGAGGGGAGACCCAGTACTTC

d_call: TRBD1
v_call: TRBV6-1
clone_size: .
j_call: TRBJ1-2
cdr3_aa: CASSDGQGGDYGYTF
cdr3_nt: TGTGCCAGCAGTGACGGACAGGGAGGGGACTATGGCTACACCTTC

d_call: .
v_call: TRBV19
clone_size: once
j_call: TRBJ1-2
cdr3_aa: CASSIRRANYGYTF
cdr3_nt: TGTGCCAGTAGTATCCGGAGAGCTAACTATGGCTACACCTTC

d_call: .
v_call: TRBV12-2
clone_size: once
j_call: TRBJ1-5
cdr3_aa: CASRSSGVSNQPQHF
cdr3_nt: TGTGCAAGTCGCTCTTCCGGGGTTAGCAATCAGCCCCAGCATTTT

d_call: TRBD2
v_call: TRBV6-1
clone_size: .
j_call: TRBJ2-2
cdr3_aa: CASSEVPAGGQDTGELFF
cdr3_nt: TGTGCCAGCAGTGAAGTACCAGCGGGGGGGCAAGACACCGGGGAGCTGTTTTTT

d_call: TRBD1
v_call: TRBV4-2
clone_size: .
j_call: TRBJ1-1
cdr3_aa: CASSQDPGQVNTEAFF
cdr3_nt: TGTGCCAGCAGCCAAGACCCCGGACAGGTGAACACTGAAGCTTTCTTT

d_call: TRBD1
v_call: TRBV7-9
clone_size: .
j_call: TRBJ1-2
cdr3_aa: CASSLASRGVDGYTF
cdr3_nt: TGTGCCAGCAGCTTAGCGAGCAGGGGGGTTGATGGCTACACCTTC

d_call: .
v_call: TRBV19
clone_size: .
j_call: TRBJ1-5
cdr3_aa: CASHSGGRVNQPQHF
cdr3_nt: TGTGCCAGCCACTCGGGAGGCCGGGTTAATCAGCCCCAGCATTTT

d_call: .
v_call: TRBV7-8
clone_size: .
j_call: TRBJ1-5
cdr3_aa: CASSLALGHNQPQHF
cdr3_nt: TGTGCCAGCAGCTTAGCCCTCGGACACAATCAGCCCCAGCATTTT

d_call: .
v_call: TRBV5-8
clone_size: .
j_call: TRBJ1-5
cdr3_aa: CASSFGYGIGQPQHF
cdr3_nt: TGTGCCAGCAGCTTTGGTTACGGGATAGGTCAGCCCCAGCATTTT

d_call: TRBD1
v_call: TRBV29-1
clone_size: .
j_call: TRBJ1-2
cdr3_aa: CSVGPGQGVGGYTF
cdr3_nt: TGCAGCGTTGGGCCGGGACAGGGGGTCGGAGGCTACACCTTC

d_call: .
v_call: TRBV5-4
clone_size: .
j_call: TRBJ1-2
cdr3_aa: CASSRDRNYGYTF
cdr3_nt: TGTGCCAGCAGCCGCGACAGGAACTATGGCTACACCTTC

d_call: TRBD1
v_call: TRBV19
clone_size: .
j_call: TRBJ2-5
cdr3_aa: CASSGTGSETQYF
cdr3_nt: TGTGCCAGTAGCGGGACAGGGAGCGAGACCCAGTACTTC

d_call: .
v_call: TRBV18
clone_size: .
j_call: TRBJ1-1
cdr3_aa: CASSDTPNTEAFF
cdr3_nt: TGTGCCAGCTCGGACACACCTAACACTGAAGCTTTCTTT

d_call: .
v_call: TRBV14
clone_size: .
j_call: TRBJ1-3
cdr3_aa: CASSHTRGWGNTIYF
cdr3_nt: TGTGCCAGCAGCCATACCAGGGGTTGGGGAAACACCATATATTTT